This passage covers 32 T cell receptor beta chains from one sample sequenced in a study of shared clonotypes between healthy human individuals (TCRdb year 2020). CD8 naive samples were obtained by positive selection for CCR7 among CD45RO-negative cells, yielding a CD45RA+CCR7+ population from which TemRA cells were excluded. The method behind the library was the immunoSEQ multiplex PCR assay. This is the immuneACCESS table as TCRdb keeps it, with only in-frame sequences that have V and J called. A part of the clones is gone; compared with another copy, unresolved V genes explain less than half, and the rest is unexplained. Recorded for this sample are about 2 million clones; approximately 94% of them occurred a single time. In total, the top ten clones hold roughly 1.2% of the sample. Input material: naive CD8+ T cells sorted from blood. The sample's cell subset or site label, decoded: CD45RA+CCR7+. The receptors originated from a young man in good health.

Worth noting for this clone: The same CDR3 is also encoded by other DNA sequences in this sample. The chain uses TRBV27 and TRBJ2-1; D unresolved. This CDR3 region has 13 residues. Per germline, CDR1 MNHEY and CDR2 SMNVEV (reference sequence). V was shortened by 0 bases and J by 5 bases, with 5 bases between the two germline ends. The CDR3 DNA sequence: TGTGCCAGCAGTTTATCCGCGGACAATGAGCAGTTCTTC. This gives the protein CASSLSADNEQFF.

The chain has TRBV11-2 and TRBJ1-6, with a tentative D call TRBD1 (6 bases). The CDR3 contains 13 residues. Trimming left V 8 bases short and J 11 bases short, with 16 bases between. Germline V gene data show CDR1 as SGHAT and CDR2 as FQNNGV. This CDR3 reads CASLDLTGAPLHF. The CDR3 coding sequence is TGTGCCAGCTTAGATCTGACAGGCGCACCCCTCCACTTT.

V and J are TRBV6-4 and TRBJ1-5; tentatively, D is TRBD1 (5 bases). V lost 6 bases, J lost 2 bases, and 14 bases lay in between. The CDR3 runs 15 residues. Germline-derived CDR1 and CDR2 are MRHNA and SNTAGT. The CDR3 nucleotides are TGTGCCAGCAGGGGGGACGAAGGTGGCAATCAGCCCCAGCATTTT. Translation: CASRGDEGGNQPQHF.

This chain links TRBV9 with TRBJ2-7, with D perhaps TRBD2 (5 bases). The CDR3 is 13 residues long. V lost 7 bases, J lost 0 bases, and 11 bases lay in between. Germline CDR1 is SGDLS and CDR2 is YYNGEE. CDR3 in amino acids: CASGEGGSYEQYF. The CDR3, as DNA: TGTGCCAGCGGAGAGGGCGGCTCCTACGAGCAGTACTTC.

The chain links TRBV6-1 to TRBJ1-2, with 7 nucleotides matching TRBD1. Germline V lookup: CDR1 MNHNS, CDR2 SASEGT. With V trimmed by 3 bases and J by 1 base, 5 bases remained unmatched. CDR3 length: 15 residues. The CDR3 nucleotides are TGTGCCAGCAGTGAGGACAGGATCTATAACTATGGCTACACCTTC. Translated: CASSEDRIYNYGYTF.

With respect to this clone: The sample has other DNA sequences that encode this CDR3 too. CDR3 bases: TGTGCCAGCAGCCAAGATTCAGGGTCTGGAAACACCATATATTTT. Encoded protein: CASSQDSGSGNTIYF. The gene calls are TRBV14 and TRBJ1-3, with D possibly being TRBD1 (5 bases). V was pared by 0 bases and J by 1 base, with 7 bases between. CDR1 SGHDN and CDR2 FVKESK come from the germline V gene. CDR3 length: 15 amino acids.

The gene calls are TRBV6-6 and TRBJ2-7; no clear D gene. Per the germline V gene, CDR1 is MNHNY and CDR2 is SVGAGI (reference sequence). V shed 2 bases and J shed 1 base, with 9 bases lying between them. The CDR3 loop spans 14 amino acids. Here the CDR3 reads CASSYDLASYEQYF. CDR3 sequence (DNA): TGTGCCAGCAGTTACGACTTGGCATCCTACGAGCAGTACTTC.

CDR3 nucleotide sequence: TGTGCCAGCAGCTTAACAGGGGGCTATGGCTACACCTTC. Translation gives CASSLTGGYGYTF. The rearrangement joins TRBV7-2 to TRBJ1-2; 8 bases are shared with TRBD1. V shed 2 bases, J shed 4 bases, and the junction held 0 bases outside the gene matches. The CDR3 is made up of 13 amino acids. In germline, CDR1 is SGHTA, CDR2 FQGNSA.

V gene TRBV6-6 combines with J gene TRBJ2-7; a possible D gene is TRBD2 (6 bases). Trimming shortened V by 7 bases and J by 5 bases, and 18 bases separated the two germline ends. This CDR3 is built from 14 residues. CDR1 is MNHNY and CDR2 is SVGAGI in the germline V gene (reference sequence). CDR3 DNA sequence: TGTGCCAGCAAACTGGGGGACTGGAGTAACGAGCAGTACTTC. Translation: CASKLGDWSNEQYF.

J is TRBJ1-5 and V is TRBV19; 7 nucleotides line up with TRBD1. Germline CDR1 is LNHDA and CDR2 is SQIVND (reference sequence). V lost 4 bases and J lost 5; bases outside the gene matches: 8. The CDR3 is 15 amino acids. As DNA, the CDR3 is TGTGCCAGTAGTACAGACAGGGAAGGAGATCAGCCCCAGCATTTT. Amino acids: CASSTDREGDQPQHF.

The chain carries TRBV6-6 and TRBJ2-1, with 9 bases that match TRBD2. Germline V gene sequence: CDR1 MNHNY, CDR2 SVGAGI (reference sequence). The CDR3 has 16 residues. Unmatched junction bases numbered 4, after V lost 0 bases and J lost 4 bases. CDR3 sequence reads: CASSYSSGGPYNEQFF. In DNA form, the CDR3 reads TGTGCCAGCAGTTACTCGAGCGGGGGGCCTTACAATGAGCAGTTCTTC.

This clone was seen a handful of times. This sample includes further DNA sequences coding for the same CDR3. The chain recombines TRBV6-5 with TRBJ2-7; 8 positions match TRBD1. This CDR3 spans 12 amino acids. The V and J ends lost 5 bases and 3 bases, in that order; junction bases with no gene match: 0. Germline CDR1 is MNHEY and CDR2 is SVGAGI. CDR3 loop: CASSDRGYEQYF. The CDR3 bases are TGTGCCAGCAGTGACAGGGGCTACGAGCAGTACTTC.

V and J are TRBV6-5 and TRBJ1-4; no clear D. The germline gives CDR1 MNHEY, CDR2 SVGAGI. CDR3 length: 14 amino acids. The V end was cut by 7 bases, the J end by 8 bases, with 17 bases between. CDR3: CASTQDPLTEKLFF. The CDR3 nucleotides read TGTGCCAGCACCCAGGACCCGCTTACAGAAAAACTGTTTTTT.

Of note for this clone: An end of the junction differs from the germline gene, which may be a read error. CDR3 loop: CASSKDRGPGNTIYF. In nucleotides, the CDR3 is TGTGCTAGCAGCAAAGACAGGGGACCTGGAAACACCATATATTTT. The chain is built from TRBV7-7 and TRBJ1-3, with 8 bases aligning to TRBD1. Per the germline V gene, CDR1 is SSHAT and CDR2 is FNYEAQ (reference sequence). This CDR3 region has 15 residues.

The chain joins TRBV29-1 to TRBJ2-7; 11 nucleotides align to TRBD1. The CDR3 loop spans 15 amino acids. Trimming at V came to 7 bases and at J to 2 bases, leaving 10 bases not matched to a gene. The germline V gene has CDR1 SQVTM and CDR2 ANQGSEA. CDR3 sequence: CSAYAGTGGPYEQYF. As DNA, the CDR3 is TGCAGCGCATACGCCGGGACAGGGGGACCCTACGAGCAGTACTTC.

The rearrangement uses TRBV7-6 and TRBJ1-6, with a weak D call TRBD1 (6 bases). The CDR3 sequence is 16 residues long. Deletions cut 1 base from V and 6 bases from J, with 13 bases between. CDR1 is SGHVS and CDR2 is FNYEAQ in the germline V gene. CDR3 sequence (DNA): TGTGCCAGCAGCTTAGGGGTCGGGACAAGTAATTCACCCCTCCACTTT. Amino acids: CASSLGVGTSNSPLHF.

On this clone itself: The junction departs from the called germline gene at one end, perhaps through a read error. In the same sample, other DNA sequences code for this CDR3. The V gene is TRBV29-1, the J gene TRBJ1-2, with TRBD1 identical over 7 bases. CDR1 SQVTM and CDR2 ANQGSEA come from the germline V gene. The CDR3 extends over 18 amino acids. CDR3 in DNA: TGCAGCGTCGAAGAGTCGCTGATCAGGGGGGTCACTGGGTATGGCTACACCTTC. Its translation: CSVEESLIRGVTGYGYTF.

V is TRBV27 and J is TRBJ2-1, with unresolved D. Germline CDR1 reads MNHEY; CDR2 reads SMNVEV (reference sequence). The V end was cut by 7 bases, the J end by 0 bases, with 13 bases between. This CDR3 is built from 15 residues. The CDR3 sequence: CASTLTASSYNEQFF. The CDR3 region has the DNA TGTGCCAGCACCTTGACCGCGAGCTCCTACAATGAGCAGTTCTTC.

In DNA form, the CDR3 reads TGTGCCAGTAGTATTCTTGGACAGGGTACAGATACGCAGTATTTT. It is translated as CASSILGQGTDTQYF. V and J are TRBV19 and TRBJ2-3; 8 bases align to TRBD1. Germline loops: CDR1 LNHDA, CDR2 SQIVND (reference sequence). The CDR3 runs to 15 residues. J gave up 3 bases and V 3 bases, and 5 bases lay outside the gene matches.

This clone was observed once. The chain carries TRBV4-1 and TRBJ2-7; the D gene is possibly TRBD1 (7 bases). The V and J ends lost 1 base and 3 bases respectively, with 13 bases between them. Germline lookup yields CDR1 MGHRA and CDR2 YSYEKL. The CDR3 is 15 amino acids. The CDR3 nucleotides read TGCGCCAGCAGCCAAGTATCTCAGGGGGGCTACGAGCAGTACTTC. This translates into CASSQVSQGGYEQYF.

This chain joins TRBV28 and TRBJ1-3; D remains ambiguous. CDR1 and CDR2 (germline): MDHEN, SYDVKM. CDR3 length: 18 amino acids. Trimming shortened V by 0 bases and J by 0 bases, and 15 bases separated the two germline ends. CDR3 protein: CASSLWRGLSLSGNTIYF. Here the CDR3 DNA reads TGTGCCAGCAGTTTATGGCGCGGGTTGTCCCTCTCTGGAAACACCATATATTTT.

The CDR3 nucleotides read TGTGCCAGCAGTTTATCTCTGGGCCCCTCGGAGACCCAGTACTTC. Protein: CASSLSLGPSETQYF. This chain joins TRBV28 and TRBJ2-5; no clear D gene. Germline CDR1 MDHEN, CDR2 SYDVKM. The CDR3 runs 15 residues. V gave up 1 base and J gave up 5 bases, with 14 bases separating them.

For the CDR3, the DNA is TGTGCCAGCAGCCTTGATATAGGGACAGCCTTCACTGAAGCTTTCTTT. Protein: CASSLDIGTAFTEAFF. The genes are TRBV7-6 and TRBJ1-1; TRBD1 agrees at 7 bases. The germline CDR1 and CDR2 sequences are SGHVS and FNYEAQ. J gave up 4 bases and V 5 bases, and 13 bases lay outside the gene matches. This CDR3 spans 16 amino acids.

The chain's CDR3 is CASSTEEIHEQFF. DNA of the CDR3: TGTGCCAGCAGCACGGAGGAGATACATGAGCAGTTCTTC. V and J are TRBV5-5 and TRBJ2-1, with D tentatively TRBD2 (5 bases). Germline lookup yields CDR1 SGHKS and CDR2 YYEKEE (reference sequence). The CDR3 length is 13 residues. Trimming stripped 4 bases from V and 8 bases from J, with 13 bases between.

The chain carries TRBV6-5 and TRBJ2-7, with D maybe TRBD1 (6 bases). The CDR3 runs 14 residues. The V gene's germline CDR1 is MNHEY and CDR2 SVGAGI. Trimming removed 5 bases from V and 2 bases from J, with 13 bases in between. The CDR3 nucleotides are TGTGCCAGCAGTCCCGGACAGCAAACCTACGAGCAGTACTTC. The encoded protein is CASSPGQQTYEQYF.

This sequence joins TRBV7-8 and TRBJ1-3; 8 bases fit TRBD1. CDR3 size: 14 residues. J was trimmed by 4 bases and V by 5 bases; bases with no gene match: 4. Germline CDR1 SGHVS, CDR2 FQNEAQ. In DNA, the CDR3 is TGTGCCAGCAGCGGACAGGGTAGGGGAAACACCATATATTTT. Its protein is CASSGQGRGNTIYF.

The rearrangement joins TRBV5-6 to TRBJ1-5, with D hard to call. This CDR3 comprises 14 residues. Per germline, CDR1 SGHDT and CDR2 YYEEEE. The V gene lost 1 base and the J gene lost 1 base, with 6 bases spanning the gap. CDR3 DNA: TGTGCCAGCAGCTTGATGGGGAGCAATCAGCCCCAGCATTTT. This encodes CASSLMGSNQPQHF. Drawing the rest from reference TRBV5-6 and TRBJ1-5, the complete variable domain is DAGVTQSPTHLIKTRGQQVTLRCSPKSGHDTVSWYQQALGQGPQFIFQYYEEEERQRGNFPDRFSGHQFPNYSSELNVNALLLGDSALYLCASSLMGSNQPQHFGDGTRLSIL.

The chain employs TRBV7-9 and TRBJ1-1; D unresolved. The CDR3 extends over 15 amino acids. CDR1 is SEHNR and CDR2 is FQNEAQ in the germline V gene (reference sequence). Trimming removed 1 base from V and 1 base from J, with 10 bases in between. The CDR3 region is CASSLVPDQNTEAFF. The CDR3 DNA sequence: TGTGCCAGCAGCTTAGTTCCAGATCAGAACACTGAAGCTTTCTTT.

There are a few counts of this clone. The rearrangement uses TRBV25-1 and TRBJ1-5; 7 bases agree with TRBD1. Germline values: CDR1 MGHDK, CDR2 SYGVNS. The CDR3 covers 13 residues. V lost 6 bases and J lost 5; bases outside the gene matches: 4. The CDR3: CASSAGGHQPQHF. The CDR3 bases are TGTGCCAGCAGCGCAGGGGGTCATCAGCCCCAGCATTTT.

The CDR3 coding sequence is TGTGCCAGCAGCTCGACTAGCGGGAGAAAAAGCGAGCAGTACTTC. This translates into CASSSTSGRKSEQYF. The rearrangement joins TRBV5-4 to TRBJ2-7, with TRBD2 identical over 12 bases. J was trimmed by 6 bases and V by 3 bases; bases with no gene match: 7. CDR3 size: 15 residues. Germline V CDR1 and CDR2: SGHNT, YYREEE (reference sequence). The full variable domain, completed using reference TRBV5-4 and TRBJ2-7, is ETGVTQSPTHLIKTRGQQVTLRCSSQSGHNTVSWYQQALGQGPQFIFQYYREEENGRGNFPPRFSGLQFPNYSSELNVNALELDDSALYLCASSSTSGRKSEQYFGPGTRLTVT.

V and J are TRBV25-1 and TRBJ1-2, with no clear D. Germline CDR1 is MGHDK and CDR2 is SYGVNS. V was trimmed by 4 bases and J by 5 bases, leaving 8 bases between them. This CDR3 has 12 residues. As DNA, the CDR3 is TGTGCCAGCAGTGGGCAGAGATATGGCTACACCTTC. Amino acid sequence: CASSGQRYGYTF.

The DNA for the CDR3 is TGTGCCAGCAGCTTAGTTGTAGCGGGGGACCAGTACTTC. It is translated as CASSLVVAGDQYF. The J gene is TRBJ2-5, the V gene TRBV11-2; TRBD2 matches at 9 bases. The germline CDR1 and CDR2 sequences are SGHAT and FQNNGV. The V segment lost 1 base and the J segment 10 bases; nucleotides outside the gene matches: 4. The CDR3 is made up of 13 amino acids.